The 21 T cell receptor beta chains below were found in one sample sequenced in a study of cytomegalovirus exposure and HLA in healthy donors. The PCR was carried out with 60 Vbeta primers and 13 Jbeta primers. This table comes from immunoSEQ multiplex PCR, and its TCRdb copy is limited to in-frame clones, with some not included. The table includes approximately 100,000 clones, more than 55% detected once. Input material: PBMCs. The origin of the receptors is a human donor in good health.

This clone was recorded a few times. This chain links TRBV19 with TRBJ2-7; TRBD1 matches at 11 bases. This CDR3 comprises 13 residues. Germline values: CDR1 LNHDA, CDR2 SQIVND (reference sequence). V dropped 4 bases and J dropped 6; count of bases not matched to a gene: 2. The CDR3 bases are TGTGCCAGTAGTAGGGACAGGGGGAGCGAGCAGTACTTC. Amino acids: CASSRDRGSEQYF.

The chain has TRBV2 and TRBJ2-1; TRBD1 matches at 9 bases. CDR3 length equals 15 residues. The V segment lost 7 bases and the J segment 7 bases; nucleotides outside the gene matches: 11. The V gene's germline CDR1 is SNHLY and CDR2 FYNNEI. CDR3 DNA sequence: TGTGCCAGCACTCCGAGGGACAGGGTAAGGAATGAGCAGTTCTTC. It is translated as CASTPRDRVRNEQFF.

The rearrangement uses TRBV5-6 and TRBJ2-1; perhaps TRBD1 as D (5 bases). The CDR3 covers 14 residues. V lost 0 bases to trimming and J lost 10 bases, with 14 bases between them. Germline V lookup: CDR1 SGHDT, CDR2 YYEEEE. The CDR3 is CASSLAQPGREQFF. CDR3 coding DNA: TGTGCCAGCAGCTTGGCTCAGCCAGGGCGAGAGCAGTTCTTC.

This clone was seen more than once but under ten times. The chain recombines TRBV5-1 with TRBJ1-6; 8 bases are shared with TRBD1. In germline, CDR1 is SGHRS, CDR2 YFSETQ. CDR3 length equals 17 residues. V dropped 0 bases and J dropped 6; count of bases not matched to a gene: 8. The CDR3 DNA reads TGCGCCAGCAGCTTGGCCCTGACAGGGGCATCTAATTCACCCCTCCACTTT. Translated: CASSLALTGASNSPLHF.

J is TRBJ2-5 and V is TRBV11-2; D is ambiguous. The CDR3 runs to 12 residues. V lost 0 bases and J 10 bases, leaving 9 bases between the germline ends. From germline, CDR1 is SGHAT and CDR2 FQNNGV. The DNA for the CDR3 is TGTGCCAGCAGCTTAGATATGCGACACCAGTACTTC. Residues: CASSLDMRHQYF.

CDR3 region: CASGLVPPSGDYEQYV. The CDR3 coding sequence is TGTGCTAGTGGTTTGGTCCCCCCTAGCGGGGACTACGAGCAGTACGTC. The chain is built from TRBV12-5 and TRBJ2-7, with 9 bases lining up with TRBD2. V was pared by 0 bases and J by 3 bases, with 6 bases of the junction left unmatched. The CDR3 is 16 amino acids. Germline CDR1 LGHNT, CDR2 FRNRAP.

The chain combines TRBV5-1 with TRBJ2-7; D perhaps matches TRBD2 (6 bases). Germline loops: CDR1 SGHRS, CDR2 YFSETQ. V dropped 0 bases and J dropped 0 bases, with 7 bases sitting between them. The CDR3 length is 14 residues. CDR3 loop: CASSLGGASYEQYF. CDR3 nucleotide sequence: TGCGCCAGCAGCTTGGGCGGGGCCTCCTACGAGCAGTACTTC.

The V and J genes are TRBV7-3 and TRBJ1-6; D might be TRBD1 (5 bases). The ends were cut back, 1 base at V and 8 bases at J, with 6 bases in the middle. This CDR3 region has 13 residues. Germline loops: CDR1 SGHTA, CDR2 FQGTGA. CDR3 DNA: TGTGCCAGCAGCTTAAAAGGGGATTCACCCCTCCACTTT. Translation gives CASSLKGDSPLHF.

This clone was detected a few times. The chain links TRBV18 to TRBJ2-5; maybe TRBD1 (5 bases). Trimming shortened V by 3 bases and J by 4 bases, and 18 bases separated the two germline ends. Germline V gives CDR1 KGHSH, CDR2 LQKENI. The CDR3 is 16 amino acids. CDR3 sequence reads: CASSPPSHDRRETQYF. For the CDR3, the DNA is TGTGCCAGCTCACCTCCTTCACACGACAGAAGAGAGACCCAGTACTTC.

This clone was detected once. CDR3 in DNA: TGTGCCACCAGCAATTTAGGGACAGGGGTCACTGAAGCTTTCTTT. This encodes CATSNLGTGVTEAFF. The chain combines TRBV15 with TRBJ1-1; 10 bases agree with TRBD1. Germline loops: CDR1 LNHNV, CDR2 YYDKDF (reference sequence). V trimming: 4 bases; J trimming: 4 bases; junction bases outside the gene matches: 6. The CDR3 consists of 15 residues.

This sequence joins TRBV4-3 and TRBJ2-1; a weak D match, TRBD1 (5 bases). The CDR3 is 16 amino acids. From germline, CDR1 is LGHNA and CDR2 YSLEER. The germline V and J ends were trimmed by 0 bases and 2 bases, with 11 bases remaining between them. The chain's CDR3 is CASSQERQLTYNEQFF. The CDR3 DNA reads TGCGCCAGCAGCCAAGAAAGACAGCTAACCTACAATGAGCAGTTCTTC.

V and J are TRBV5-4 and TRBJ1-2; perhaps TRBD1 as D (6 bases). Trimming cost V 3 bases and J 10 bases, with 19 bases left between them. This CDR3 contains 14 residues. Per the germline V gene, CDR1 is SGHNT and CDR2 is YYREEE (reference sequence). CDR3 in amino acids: CASSWTGGATYYTF. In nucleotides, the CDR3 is TGTGCCAGCAGCTGGACGGGGGGCGCGACATACTACACCTTC.

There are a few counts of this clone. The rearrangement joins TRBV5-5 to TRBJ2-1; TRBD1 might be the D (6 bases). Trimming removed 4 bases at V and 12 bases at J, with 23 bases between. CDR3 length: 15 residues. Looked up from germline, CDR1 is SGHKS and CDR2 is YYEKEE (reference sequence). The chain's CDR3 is CASSPEQGGSQWQFF. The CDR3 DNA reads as TGTGCCAGCAGCCCGGAACAGGGTGGTAGTCAGTGGCAGTTCTTC.

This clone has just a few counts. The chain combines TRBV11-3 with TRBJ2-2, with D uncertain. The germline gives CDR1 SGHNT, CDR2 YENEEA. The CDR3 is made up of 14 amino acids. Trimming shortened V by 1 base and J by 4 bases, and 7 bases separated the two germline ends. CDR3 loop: CASSLVGGTGELFF. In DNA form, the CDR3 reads TGTGCCAGCAGCTTAGTAGGCGGCACCGGGGAGCTGTTTTTT.

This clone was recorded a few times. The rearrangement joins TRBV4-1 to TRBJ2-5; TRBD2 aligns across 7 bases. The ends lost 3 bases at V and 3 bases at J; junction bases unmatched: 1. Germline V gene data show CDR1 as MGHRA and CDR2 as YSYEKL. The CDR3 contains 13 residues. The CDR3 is CASSQGGKETQYF. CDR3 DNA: TGCGCCAGCAGCCAGGGAGGGAAAGAGACCCAGTACTTC.

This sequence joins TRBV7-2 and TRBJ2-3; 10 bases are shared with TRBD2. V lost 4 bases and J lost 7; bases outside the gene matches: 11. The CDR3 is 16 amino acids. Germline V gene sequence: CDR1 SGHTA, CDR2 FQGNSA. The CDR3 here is CASSSVLAGWSNTQYF. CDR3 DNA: TGTGCCAGCAGCTCCGTACTAGCGGGGTGGTCAAATACGCAGTATTTT. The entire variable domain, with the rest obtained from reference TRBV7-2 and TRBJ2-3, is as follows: GAGVSQSPSNKVTEKGKDVELRCDPISGHTALYWYRQSLGQGLEFLIYFQGNSAPDKSGLPSDRFSAERTGGSVSTLTIQRTQQEDSAVYLCASSSVLAGWSNTQYFGPGTRLTVL.

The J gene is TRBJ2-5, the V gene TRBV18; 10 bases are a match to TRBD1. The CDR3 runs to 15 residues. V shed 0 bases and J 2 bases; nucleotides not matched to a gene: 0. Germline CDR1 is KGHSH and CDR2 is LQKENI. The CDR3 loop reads CASSPPGQGQETQYF. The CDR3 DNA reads TGTGCCAGCTCACCACCGGGACAGGGGCAAGAGACCCAGTACTTC.

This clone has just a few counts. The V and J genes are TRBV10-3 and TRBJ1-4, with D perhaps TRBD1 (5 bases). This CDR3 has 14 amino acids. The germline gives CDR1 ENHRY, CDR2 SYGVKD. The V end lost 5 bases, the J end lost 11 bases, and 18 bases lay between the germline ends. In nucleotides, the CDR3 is TGTGCCATCAGTACAGGTCGTCTATGTCTTAAACTGTTTTTT. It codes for CAISTGRLCLKLFF.

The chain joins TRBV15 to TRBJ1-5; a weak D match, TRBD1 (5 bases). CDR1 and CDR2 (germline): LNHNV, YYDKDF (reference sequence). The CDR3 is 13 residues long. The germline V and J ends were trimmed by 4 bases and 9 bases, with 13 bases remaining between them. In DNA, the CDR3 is TGTGCCACCAGCACAGGGAGGTATGGGCCCCAGCATTTT. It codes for CATSTGRYGPQHF.

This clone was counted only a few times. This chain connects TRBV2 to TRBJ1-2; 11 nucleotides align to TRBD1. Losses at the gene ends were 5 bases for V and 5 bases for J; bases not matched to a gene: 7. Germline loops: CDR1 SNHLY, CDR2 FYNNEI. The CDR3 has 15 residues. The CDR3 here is CASSRTGGAEYGYTF. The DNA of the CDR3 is TGTGCCAGCAGTCGGACAGGGGGCGCGGAGTATGGCTACACCTTC.

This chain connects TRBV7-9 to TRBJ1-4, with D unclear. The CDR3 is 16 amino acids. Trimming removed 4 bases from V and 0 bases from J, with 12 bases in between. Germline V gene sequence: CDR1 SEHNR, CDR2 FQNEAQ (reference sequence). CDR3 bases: TGTGCCAGCAGCTCAAACGTCGCGGCAACTAATGAAAAACTGTTTTTT. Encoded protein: CASSSNVAATNEKLFF.